The table lists the clone carrying this TCR beta chain with a few counts. Antigen: not known. This sample stems from a study of STAT3 mutations in large granular lymphocyte leukemia. Broader study findings: After therapy, 6 of 18 patients switched clonotypes, all new clones STAT3 wild type. Treatment regimens differed across patients between samplings. Every T-cell large granular lymphocyte leukemia patient had at least one immunodominant TCR beta clonotype.

The CDR3 loop spans 13 amino acids. V shed 0 bases and J shed 1 base, with 4 bases lying between them. CDR1 is SGHNT, CDR2 YYREEE, per germline (reference sequence). The table came from immunoSEQ multiplex PCR; TCRdb's copy has only in-frame clones and leaves some out. The profile shows about 2,100 clones, about 60% of them singletons. Sample: peripheral blood mononuclear cells. This chain connects TRBV5-4 to TRBJ1-1; D ambiguous. The source of this sequence is a man aged 60-69 years with T-cell large granular lymphocyte leukemia. Some clones in this sample may be carry-over from other donors' samples. CDR3 residues: CASSLVPNTEAFF. In DNA, the CDR3 is TGTGCCAGCAGCTTGGTACCGAACACTGAAGCTTTCTTT.